This section outlines one T cell receptor (beta chain) sequence together with its context. Its specificity is not known. This sample is drawn from a study of early T cells in non-severe SARS-CoV-2 infection. Study observations and caveats: VDJdb-based matching was biased toward anti-spike CD8 responses and missed private and CD4 specificities.

The CDR3 length is 14 residues. Germline CDR1 is SGHAT and CDR2 is FQNNGV. V was pared by 5 bases and J by 3 bases, with 6 bases of the junction left unmatched. Unique molecular identifiers (one per individual cDNA molecule) were attached. From the 5' RACE reads, TCRdb called clonotypes with MiXCR, one entry per CDR3 protein. Altogether roughly 83,000 distinct CDR3 sequences are present, approximately 12% being singletons, with the ten largest covering 3.5% to 5%. This rearrangement joins TRBV11-2 to TRBJ2-7, with 8 positions matching TRBD1. The specimen was whole blood, collected at baseline. The TCR was taken from an adult who was a healthcare worker with PCR-confirmed SARS-CoV-2 infection or an uninfected control (not recorded which). This CDR3 reads CASSGDRKSYEQYF. CDR3 nucleotide sequence: TGTGCCAGCAGCGGGGACAGGAAAAGCTACGAGCAGTACTTC.